This section outlines one TCR beta chain sequence together with its context. The antigen remains unidentified. The read ends 3 residues early relative to the CDR3; the germline J gene fills the gap. immunoSEQ multiplex PCR used an average of around 1,200 ng genomic DNA. Sequenced by immunoSEQ multiplex PCR; TCRdb stores in-frame clones only, minus some. The sample holds more than 20,000 clones. Germline V lookup: CDR1 SGHVS, CDR2 FNYEAQ. CDR3 size: 14 residues. The data belong to a study of T cells in women clearing cervical HPV infection. Study results and limitations: Effector/memory and HPV-specific T cells were not isolated, and association timing is unknown.

The chain combines TRBV7-6 with TRBJ1-2; D is unclear. The TCR comes from a woman aged 18 to 75 with a cervical HPV16 infection that either progressed to CIN3+ or cleared (not recorded which). Material for sequencing was blood buffy coat. The CDR3 loop reads CASSLVHPPDTYTF. The sequenced CDR3 bases are TGTGCCAGCAGCTTAGTCCACCCCCCAGATACC. The full variable domain, in which reference TRBV7-6 and TRBJ1-2 provide the parts outside the CDR3, is GAGVSQSPRYKVTKRGQDVALRCDPISGHVSLYWYRQALGQGPEFLTYFNYEAQQDKSGLPNDRFSAERPEGSISTLTIQRTEQRDSAMYRCASSLVHPPDTYTFGSGTRLTVV.